This TCR beta chain was recovered during a study of blood T cell repertoires in COVID-19 (dated by TCRdb to about 2020). About the study as a whole: Samples from collaborators originated in the United States, Italy and Spain and spanned both the acute and convalescent phases of COVID-19. The prospective study material was composed of cDNA or gDNA derived from T cells, B-cell-depleted T cells, or PBMCs. Subjects who had been exposed to COVID-19, were actively infected with it, or had recovered from it provided the deeply sampled blood TCRbeta repertoires that made up the dataset. The repertoires were made available in a free public database intended to serve as a resource for research on the immune response to SARS-CoV-2. The samples were drawn from the first 160 participants of the ongoing ImmuneRACE study and from 950 to 1,500 subjects provided by 6 global collaborators. The sample metadata nearly always contained a de-identified subject ID, COVID-19 status, age in years and sex. HLA class I and class II types, where available, came from metadata supplied by the sample provider rather than from assay-based typing. Beyond this particular receptor, the publication reports: The amount of clinical and demographic metadata varied by source and participant and was provided uncurated.

TCRbeta CDR3 regions were amplified from genomic DNA by means of the immunoSEQ Assay, a bias-controlled multiplex PCR. Regarding the original processing steps: Within the assay, amplification of reference gene primers was used to estimate how many nucleated cells each sample contained. To quantify the absolute abundance of each unique TCRbeta CDR3 rearrangement, sequence reads were collapsed and filtered. Productive Simpson clonality was computed per sample as the square root of Simpson's diversity index over productive rearrangements. TCRdb holds this immuneACCESS table with in-frame rearrangements only. Some clones are missing; in checked studies, unresolved V genes explain under half, and the rest has no known cause. V, J and clone size derive from that table, while D and trimming were established from the DNA sequence. Counted in this sample were fewer than 300,000 clones; approximately 81% of them appeared once. 2.5% to 3% of the sample is held by the ten biggest clonotypes.

Participants in the prospective study were enrolled through a virtual design, were aged about 18 to 89 years, and lived in some 24 United States geographic areas. To assign participants to cohorts, the prospective study relied on clinical history that participants themselves reported in a screening survey and a study questionnaire. Recovered participants in ImmuneRACE Cohort 3 were defined by two consecutive negative NP/OP PCR tests, clearance by a healthcare professional, or resolution of symptoms. Each participant in the prospective study had whole blood, serum and a nasopharyngeal or oropharyngeal swab collected by mobile phlebotomists. Over a roughly 2-month period, participants in the prospective study had the option of providing additional blood draws and questionnaires. Blood samples from the prospective study were shipped frozen or at room temperature prior to DNA extraction. In the case of this clone: Its target antigen remains unknown. Within one base of it there is no much larger clone, and no base qualities were kept.

The V end gives up 3 bases and the J end 7 bases, leaving 14 bases in the junction not matched to a gene. Via the germline V gene, CDR1 is MDHEN and CDR2 SYDVKM. There are 17 amino acids in the CDR3, from cysteine to phenylalanine inclusive. The CDR3 DNA has 51 bases and is translated from base 1. This clonotype originated in a woman aged 50 to 60 who had recovered from COVID-19. The V and J segments used are TRBV28 and TRBJ1-5, and 8 bases in between align with TRBD1. Sequenced sample: PBMCs or T cells enriched from blood (not recorded which). Here is the DNA: TGTGCCAGCAGTTTCCCTTCGACAGGGGTCGGACCGCAGCCCCAGCATTTT. Translated, it reads CASSFPSTGVGPQPQHF.